The TCR beta chain under discussion was sequenced for a study of CD8 T cells in Susac syndrome. This CDR3 spans 17 amino acids. Trimming shortened V by 5 bases and J by 3 bases, and 24 bases separated the two germline ends. Germline V gives CDR1 SGHDT, CDR2 YYEEEE. Random hexamers served to reverse transcribe about 0.5 to 1 ug RNA. Amplification of TCR beta CDR3 across 54 Vbeta and 13 Jbeta was performed with immunoSEQ multiplex PCR. TCRdb reprocessed the immunoSEQ multiplex PCR reads via MiXCR and lists one record per CDR3 protein. The repertoire holds 100,000 to 150,000 distinct CDR3 sequences, with about 92% as singletons.

This clonotype was obtained from a human donor with multiple sclerosis. The material sequenced was CD8+ T cells from PBMCs. The rearrangement uses TRBV5-6 and TRBJ2-7; D tentatively fits TRBD1 or TRBD2 (5 bases each). Here the CDR3 DNA reads TGTGCCAGCAGGATGGGGTCTGGGACGAGCCGAGTCTACGAGCAGTACGTC. It is translated as CASRMGSGTSRVYEQYV.